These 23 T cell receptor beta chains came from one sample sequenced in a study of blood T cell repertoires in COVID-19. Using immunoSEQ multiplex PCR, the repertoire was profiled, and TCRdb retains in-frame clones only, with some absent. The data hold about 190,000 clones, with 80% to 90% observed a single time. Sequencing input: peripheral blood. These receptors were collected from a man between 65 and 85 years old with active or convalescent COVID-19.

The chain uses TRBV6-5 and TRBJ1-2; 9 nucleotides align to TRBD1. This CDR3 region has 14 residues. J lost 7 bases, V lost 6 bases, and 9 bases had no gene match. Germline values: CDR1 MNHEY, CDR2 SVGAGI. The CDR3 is CASRYRGPFSGYTF. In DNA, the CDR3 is TGTGCCAGCAGATACAGGGGGCCGTTCTCTGGCTACACCTTC.

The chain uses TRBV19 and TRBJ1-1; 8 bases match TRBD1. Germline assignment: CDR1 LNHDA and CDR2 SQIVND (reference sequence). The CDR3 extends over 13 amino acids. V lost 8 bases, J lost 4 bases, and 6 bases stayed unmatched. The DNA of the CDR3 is TGTGCCAGTTCGCAGGGGGCGTTCACTGAAGCTTTCTTT. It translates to CASSQGAFTEAFF.

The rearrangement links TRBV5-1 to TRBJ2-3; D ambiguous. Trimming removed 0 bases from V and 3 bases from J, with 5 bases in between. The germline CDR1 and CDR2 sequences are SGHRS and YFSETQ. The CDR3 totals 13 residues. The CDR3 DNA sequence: TGCGCCAGCAGCTTGGTTGAGACAGATACGCAGTATTTT. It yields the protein CASSLVETDTQYF.

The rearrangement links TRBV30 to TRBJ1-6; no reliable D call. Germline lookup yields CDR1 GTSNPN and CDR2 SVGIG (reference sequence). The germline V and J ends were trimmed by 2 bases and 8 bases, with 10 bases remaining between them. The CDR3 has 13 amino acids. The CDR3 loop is CAWSTGVDSPLHF. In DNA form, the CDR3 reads TGTGCCTGGAGTACCGGGGTCGATTCACCCCTCCACTTT.

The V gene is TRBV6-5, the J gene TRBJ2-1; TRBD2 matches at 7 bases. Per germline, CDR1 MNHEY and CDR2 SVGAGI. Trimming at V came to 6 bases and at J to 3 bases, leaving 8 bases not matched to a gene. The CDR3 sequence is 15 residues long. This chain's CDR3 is CASSPSAGVYNEQFF. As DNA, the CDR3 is TGTGCCAGCAGCCCCTCCGCGGGGGTCTACAATGAGCAGTTCTTC.

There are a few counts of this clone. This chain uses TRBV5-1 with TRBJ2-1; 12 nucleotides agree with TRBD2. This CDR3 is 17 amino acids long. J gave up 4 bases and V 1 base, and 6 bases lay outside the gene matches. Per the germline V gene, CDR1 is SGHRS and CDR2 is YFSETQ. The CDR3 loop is CASSLPGLAGKYNEQFF. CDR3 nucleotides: TGCGCCAGCAGCTTGCCCGGACTAGCGGGAAAATACAATGAGCAGTTCTTC.

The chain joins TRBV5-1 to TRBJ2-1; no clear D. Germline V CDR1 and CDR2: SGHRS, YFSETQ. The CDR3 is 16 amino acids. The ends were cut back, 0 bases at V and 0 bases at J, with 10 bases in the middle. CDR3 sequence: CASSLEAASSYNEQFF. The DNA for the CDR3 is TGCGCCAGCAGCTTGGAGGCAGCGAGCTCCTACAATGAGCAGTTCTTC.

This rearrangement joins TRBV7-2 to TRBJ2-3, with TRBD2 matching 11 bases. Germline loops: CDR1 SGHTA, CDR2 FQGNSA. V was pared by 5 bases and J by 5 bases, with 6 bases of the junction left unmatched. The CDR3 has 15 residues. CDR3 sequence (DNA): TGTGCCAGCAGCGGAGAGGGGACTAGCGGAGATACGCAGTATTTT. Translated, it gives CASSGEGTSGDTQYF.

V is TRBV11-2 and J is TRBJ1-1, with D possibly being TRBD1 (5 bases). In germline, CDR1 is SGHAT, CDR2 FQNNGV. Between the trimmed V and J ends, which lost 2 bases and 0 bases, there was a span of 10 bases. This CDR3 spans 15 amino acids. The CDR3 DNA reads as TGTGCCAGCAGCTTACTCGGGGGATTGAACACTGAAGCTTTCTTT. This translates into CASSLLGGLNTEAFF.

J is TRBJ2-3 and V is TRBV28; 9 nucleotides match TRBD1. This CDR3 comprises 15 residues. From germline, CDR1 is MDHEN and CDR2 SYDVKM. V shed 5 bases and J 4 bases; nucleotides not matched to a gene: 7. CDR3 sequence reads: CASSPPGQGADTQYF. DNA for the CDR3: TGTGCCAGCAGTCCGCCGGGACAGGGCGCAGATACGCAGTATTTT.

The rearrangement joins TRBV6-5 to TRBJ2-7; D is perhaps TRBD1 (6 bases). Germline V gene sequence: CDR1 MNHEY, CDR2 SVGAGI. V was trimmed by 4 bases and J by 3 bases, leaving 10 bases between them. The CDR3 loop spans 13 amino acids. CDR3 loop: CASSSTGIYEQYF. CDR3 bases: TGTGCCAGCAGTTCCACAGGGATCTACGAGCAGTACTTC.

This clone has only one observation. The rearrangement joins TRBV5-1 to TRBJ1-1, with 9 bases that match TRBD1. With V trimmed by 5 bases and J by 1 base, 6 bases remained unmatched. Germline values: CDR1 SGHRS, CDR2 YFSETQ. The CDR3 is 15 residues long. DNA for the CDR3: TGCGCCAGCAGTTTAGACAGGGGGGCGAACACTGAAGCTTTCTTT. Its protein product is CASSLDRGANTEAFF. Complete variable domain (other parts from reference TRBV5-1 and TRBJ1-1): KAGVTQTPRYLIKTRGQQVTLSCSPISGHRSVSWYQQTPGQGLQFLFEYFSETQRNKGNFPGRFSGRQFSNSRSEMNVSTLELGDSALYLCASSLDRGANTEAFFGQGTRLTVV.

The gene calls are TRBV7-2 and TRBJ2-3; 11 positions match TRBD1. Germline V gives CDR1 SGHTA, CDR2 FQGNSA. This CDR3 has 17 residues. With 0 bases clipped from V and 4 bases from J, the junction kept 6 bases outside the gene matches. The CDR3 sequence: CASSLARTGGFADTQYF. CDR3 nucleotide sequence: TGTGCCAGCAGCTTAGCCCGGACAGGGGGCTTCGCAGATACGCAGTATTTT.

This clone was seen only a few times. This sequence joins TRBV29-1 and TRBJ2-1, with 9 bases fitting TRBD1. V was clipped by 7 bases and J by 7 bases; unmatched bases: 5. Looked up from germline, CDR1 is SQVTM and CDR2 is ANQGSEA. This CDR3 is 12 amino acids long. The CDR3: CSGHRGRNEQFF. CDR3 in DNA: TGCAGCGGCCACAGGGGGCGGAATGAGCAGTTCTTC.

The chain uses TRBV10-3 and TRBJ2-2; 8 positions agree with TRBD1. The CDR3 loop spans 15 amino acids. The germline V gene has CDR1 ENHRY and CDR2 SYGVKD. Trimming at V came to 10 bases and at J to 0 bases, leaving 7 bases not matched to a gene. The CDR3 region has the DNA TGTGCCACGCAATCAGGGGGCGCGAACACCGGGGAGCTGTTTTTT. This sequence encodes CATQSGGANTGELFF.

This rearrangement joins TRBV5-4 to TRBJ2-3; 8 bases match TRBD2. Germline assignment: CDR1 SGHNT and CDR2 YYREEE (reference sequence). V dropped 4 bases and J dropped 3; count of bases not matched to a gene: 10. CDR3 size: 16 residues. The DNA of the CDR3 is TGTGCCAGCAGCGATAGCGGGACCCGGGCTACAGATACGCAGTATTTT. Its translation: CASSDSGTRATDTQYF.

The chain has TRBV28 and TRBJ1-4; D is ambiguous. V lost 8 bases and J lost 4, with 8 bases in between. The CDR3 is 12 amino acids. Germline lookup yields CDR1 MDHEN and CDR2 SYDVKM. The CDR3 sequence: CASGQINEKLFF. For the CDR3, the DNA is TGTGCCAGCGGTCAGATTAATGAAAAACTGTTTTTT.

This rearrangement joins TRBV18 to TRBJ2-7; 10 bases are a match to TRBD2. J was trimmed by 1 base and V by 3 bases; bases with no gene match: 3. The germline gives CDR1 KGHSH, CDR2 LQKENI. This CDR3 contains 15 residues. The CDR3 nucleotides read TGTGCCAGCTCACCTAGCGGGGGGCCATCCTACGAGCAGTACTTC. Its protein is CASSPSGGPSYEQYF.

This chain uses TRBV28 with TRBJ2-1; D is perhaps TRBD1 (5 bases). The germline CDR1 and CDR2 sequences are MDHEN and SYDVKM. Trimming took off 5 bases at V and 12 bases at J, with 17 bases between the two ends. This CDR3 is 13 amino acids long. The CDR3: CASSGVPWGGQFF. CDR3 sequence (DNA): TGTGCCAGCAGTGGAGTGCCATGGGGCGGGCAGTTCTTC.

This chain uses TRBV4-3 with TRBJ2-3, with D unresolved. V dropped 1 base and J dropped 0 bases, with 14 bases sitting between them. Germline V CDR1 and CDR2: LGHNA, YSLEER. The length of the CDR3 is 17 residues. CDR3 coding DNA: TGCGCCAGCAGCCAAGTTTCAGGCCGCTCTAGCACAGATACGCAGTATTTT. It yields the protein CASSQVSGRSSTDTQYF.

CDR3 region: CACSPGTGVGQPQHF. The CDR3 region has the DNA TGTGCCTGCAGTCCCGGGACAGGGGTCGGTCAGCCCCAGCATTTT. V gene TRBV30 combines with J gene TRBJ1-5, with TRBD1 matching 10 bases. V lost 6 bases to trimming and J lost 6 bases; unmatched junction nucleotides: 11. The CDR3 length is 15 residues. The germline CDR1 and CDR2 sequences are GTSNPN and SVGIG (reference sequence).

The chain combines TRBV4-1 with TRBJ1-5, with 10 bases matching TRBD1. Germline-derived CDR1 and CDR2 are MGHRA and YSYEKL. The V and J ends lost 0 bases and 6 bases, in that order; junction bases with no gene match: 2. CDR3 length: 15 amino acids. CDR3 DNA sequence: TGCGCCAGCAGCCAAGACGGGACAGGGGCTCAGCCCCAGCATTTT. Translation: CASSQDGTGAQPQHF.

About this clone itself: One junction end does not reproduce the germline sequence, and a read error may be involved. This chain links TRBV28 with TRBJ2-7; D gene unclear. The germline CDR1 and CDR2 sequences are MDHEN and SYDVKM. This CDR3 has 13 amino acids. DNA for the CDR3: TGTGCCAGCAGTTTCGGCGGAGCCTACGGGCAGTACTTC. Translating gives CASSFGGAYGQYF.